Shown below are 26 T cell receptor beta chains from a single sample sequenced in a study of TIL therapy for anti-PD-1-resistant metastatic lung cancer. The libraries were made with immunoSEQ v3. Using immunoSEQ multiplex PCR, the repertoire was profiled, and TCRdb retains in-frame clones only, with some absent. The repertoire holds about 100,000 clones, roughly 65% seen once, with roughly 9.8% in the top ten. Time point here: pre-treatment sample, taken before nivolumab and TIL therapy. Pleural nodules or supraclavicular lymph nodes made up most of the excised metastases sampled. Material: tumor tissue, obtained at baseline. The receptors were gathered from a person between 30 and 79 years old with non-small cell lung cancer.

The chain combines TRBV6-2 or TRBV6-3 with TRBJ1-1; TRBD1 might be the D (5 bases). Trimming shortened V by 0 bases and J by 8 bases, and 7 bases separated the two germline ends. CDR1 and CDR2 (germline): MNHEY, SVGEGT. CDR3 size: 12 residues. Here the CDR3 DNA reads TGTGCCAGCAGTTACTCCTGGGGGGAAGCTTTCTTT. It is translated as CASSYSWGEAFF.

The chain combines TRBV20-1 with TRBJ2-5; D might be TRBD2 (5 bases). Trimming cost V 3 bases and J 10 bases, with 12 bases left between them. The CDR3 length is 11 residues. Germline V gene data show CDR1 as DFQATT and CDR2 as SNEGSKA (reference sequence). CDR3 sequence reads: CSARPGWDQYF. The CDR3 bases are TGCAGTGCTAGGCCGGGGTGGGACCAGTACTTC.

The rearrangement joins TRBV5-1 to TRBJ1-5; 7 bases are shared with TRBD1. J gave up 0 bases and V 4 bases, and 4 bases lay outside the gene matches. CDR1 is SGHRS and CDR2 is YFSETQ in the germline V gene. This CDR3 comprises 15 residues. For the CDR3, the DNA is TGCGCCAGCAGCGCAACAGGGGATAGCAATCAGCCCCAGCATTTT. This gives the protein CASSATGDSNQPQHF.

V gene TRBV4-3 combines with J gene TRBJ2-5; 12 bases map to TRBD2. Losses at the gene ends were 5 bases for V and 5 bases for J; bases not matched to a gene: 6. Germline values: CDR1 LGHNA, CDR2 YSLEER. The CDR3 length is 15 residues. CDR3 bases: TGCGCCAGCAGCTTTATTCTAGCGGGAGGGGAGACCCAGTACTTC. It translates to CASSFILAGGETQYF.

There are a few counts of this clone. At one boundary the junction diverges from the germline segment, which might be a read error. CDR3 in amino acids: CASSPQARGNQPQHF. The CDR3 DNA reads TGTGCCAGCAGTCCACAAGCCAGGGGCAACCAGCCCCAGCATTTT. The chain links TRBV2 to TRBJ1-5; tentatively, D is TRBD1 (6 bases). This CDR3 region has 15 residues. CDR1 and CDR2 from the germline V gene are SNHLY and FYNNEI.

This chain connects TRBV7-8 to TRBJ2-1; TRBD2 aligns across 10 bases. The CDR3 consists of 15 residues. Trimming cost V 8 bases and J 3 bases; bases outside gene matches: 7. The germline gives CDR1 SGHVS, CDR2 FQNEAQ. The CDR3 here is CASQGGLAVYNEQFF. CDR3 bases: TGTGCCAGCCAAGGTGGACTAGCGGTCTACAATGAGCAGTTCTTC.

This clone is a singleton in its sample. J is TRBJ1-3 and V is TRBV9, with a tentative D call TRBD1 (6 bases). The CDR3 runs 16 residues. Germline V gene lookup returns CDR1 SGDLS and CDR2 YYNGEE. Deletions cut 3 bases from V and 3 bases from J, with 16 bases between. CDR3 in DNA: TGTGCCAGCAGCGGAGTCAGGCGGGGGCATGGAAACACCATATATTTT. Its translation is CASSGVRRGHGNTIYF. Full variable domain (outside the CDR3, taken from reference TRBV9 and TRBJ1-3): DSGVTQTPKHLITATGQRVTLRCSPRSGDLSVYWYQQSLDQGLQFLIQYYNGEERAKGNILERFSAQQFPDLHSELNLSSLELGDSALYFCASSGVRRGHGNTIYFGEGSWLTVV.

This clone was counted at least ten times. As DNA, the CDR3 is TGTGCCAGCAGCCAAGTTGACAGGGAGGACACCGGGGAGCTGTTTTTT. It is translated as CASSQVDREDTGELFF. The J gene is TRBJ2-2, the V gene TRBV3-1 (or the pseudogene TRBV3-2), with D perhaps TRBD1 (7 bases). Germline CDR1 is LGHDT and CDR2 is YNNKEL (reference sequence). The CDR3 is 16 residues long. V gave up 1 base and J gave up 3 bases, with 12 bases separating them.

The chain is built from TRBV15 and TRBJ2-7, with 7 bases aligning to TRBD1. The V segment lost 1 base and the J segment 6 bases; nucleotides outside the gene matches: 6. Germline CDR1 and CDR2: LNHNV and YYDKDF (reference sequence). This CDR3 comprises 14 residues. CDR3 DNA: TGTGCCACCAGCAGAGGCGACAGGGTACCCGAGCAGTACTTC. Its protein product is CATSRGDRVPEQYF.

The chain employs TRBV28 and TRBJ1-4; 7 nucleotides match TRBD1. V lost 10 bases, J lost 8 bases, and 13 bases stayed unmatched. Germline-derived CDR1 and CDR2 are MDHEN and SYDVKM. The CDR3 is made up of 14 amino acids. The CDR3 loop reads CATVALRGQEKLFF. CDR3 bases: TGTGCCACCGTCGCCTTAAGGGGGCAAGAAAAACTGTTTTTT.

The chain joins TRBV28 to TRBJ2-1; D unclear. V lost 4 bases and J 3 bases, leaving 16 bases between the germline ends. This CDR3 has 16 residues. CDR1 is MDHEN, CDR2 SYDVKM, per germline. The CDR3 sequence is CASSSPSSKSYNEQFF. CDR3 sequence (DNA): TGTGCCAGCAGTTCCCCTTCATCGAAAAGCTACAATGAGCAGTTCTTC. Together with reference TRBV28 and TRBJ2-1, the CDR3 gives the full variable domain: DVKVTQSSRYLVKRTGEKVFLECVQDMDHENMFWYRQDPGLGLRLIYFSYDVKMKEKGDIPEGYSVSREKKERFSLILESASTNQTSMYLCASSSPSSKSYNEQFFGPGTRLTVL.

The genes are TRBV9 and TRBJ2-7; tentative D call: TRBD2 (5 bases). The CDR3 consists of 15 residues. CDR1 and CDR2 from the germline V gene are SGDLS and YYNGEE. Trimming stripped 4 bases from V and 3 bases from J, with 17 bases between. CDR3 sequence reads: CASSTPGVVIYEQYF. The CDR3 DNA sequence: TGTGCCAGCAGCACCCCCGGGGTTGTAATCTACGAGCAGTACTTC.

This clone has at least ten counts. The CDR3 coding sequence is TGTGCCAGCACCCGAAGGGGAGTCCGTTTGGGGGAGCAGTACTTC. Amino acid sequence: CASTRRGVRLGEQYF. J is TRBJ2-7 and V is TRBV2; perhaps D is TRBD1 or TRBD2 (5 bases each). The CDR3 spans 15 residues. Trimming cost V 7 bases and J 7 bases, with 23 bases left between them. CDR1 is SNHLY and CDR2 is FYNNEI in the germline V gene.

This clone has only a few counts. This chain joins TRBV4-3 and TRBJ2-1; 9 bases fit TRBD2. Germline assignment: CDR1 LGHNA and CDR2 YSLEER. The V gene end was trimmed by 1 base and the J gene end by 7 bases; junction bases not matched to a gene: 8. The CDR3 spans 16 residues. CDR3 DNA: TGCGCCAGCAGCCAAGCGCTAGCGGGACAAATGAATGAGCAGTTCTTC. Its protein product is CASSQALAGQMNEQFF.

This clone appeared a single time. The chain is built from TRBV25-1 and TRBJ1-2; D remains ambiguous. The CDR3 runs to 13 residues. Per the germline V gene, CDR1 is MGHDK and CDR2 is SYGVNS. V dropped 3 bases and J dropped 1 base, with 6 bases sitting between them. This CDR3 reads CASSDHINYGYTF. As DNA, the CDR3 is TGTGCCAGCAGTGACCACATTAACTATGGCTACACCTTC.

This rearrangement joins TRBV28 to TRBJ1-2; no firm D call. V was clipped by 2 bases and J by 2 bases, with 9 bases between them. The germline V gene encodes CDR1 MDHEN and CDR2 SYDVKM. CDR3 length: 14 residues. Here the CDR3 DNA reads TGTGCCAGCAGTTTAGAGGGTTACAACTATGGCTACACCTTC. The encoded protein is CASSLEGYNYGYTF.

V and J are TRBV28 and TRBJ1-5; 11 nucleotides match TRBD1. This CDR3 contains 17 residues. Losses at the gene ends were 3 bases for V and 6 bases for J; bases not matched to a gene: 10. Per the germline V gene, CDR1 is MDHEN and CDR2 is SYDVKM. CDR3 loop: CASSFGTGGGGGQPQHF. The CDR3 DNA reads as TGTGCCAGCAGTTTCGGGACAGGGGGAGGTGGTGGTCAGCCCCAGCATTTT. Variable domain in full (rest from reference TRBV28 and TRBJ1-5): DVKVTQSSRYLVKRTGEKVFLECVQDMDHENMFWYRQDPGLGLRLIYFSYDVKMKEKGDIPEGYSVSREKKERFSLILESASTNQTSMYLCASSFGTGGGGGQPQHFGDGTRLSIL.

Only a few counts were recorded for this clone. The chain has TRBV5-1 and TRBJ1-5, with 9 bases that match TRBD1. V lost 4 bases to trimming and J lost 5 bases; unmatched junction nucleotides: 7. Germline lookup yields CDR1 SGHRS and CDR2 YFSETQ. The CDR3 sequence is 15 residues long. Here the CDR3 DNA reads TGCGCCAGCAGCCCAGGGACAGGGAACGATCAGCCCCAGCATTTT. As protein: CASSPGTGNDQPQHF.

The genes are TRBV7-2 and TRBJ2-1, with TRBD2 identical over 10 bases. V shed 4 bases, J shed 7 bases, and the junction held 7 bases outside the gene matches. This CDR3 is 15 amino acids long. Germline V gene data show CDR1 as SGHTA and CDR2 as FQGNSA. For the CDR3, the DNA is TGTGCCAGCAGCTCCCGACAGCGGGAGGGGAATGAGCAGTTCTTC. It is translated as CASSSRQREGNEQFF.

Judged by abundance, this clone is medium-sized (0.01 to 0.1%). This chain uses TRBV2 with TRBJ2-7; no definite D call. The CDR3 has 13 residues. In germline, CDR1 is SNHLY, CDR2 FYNNEI. The V gene lost 6 bases and the J gene lost 2 bases, with 11 bases spanning the gap. The CDR3 loop reads CASRPKETYEQYF. CDR3 coding DNA: TGTGCCAGCAGGCCTAAAGAAACCTACGAGCAGTACTTC.

V gene TRBV3-1 (or the pseudogene TRBV3-2) combines with J gene TRBJ2-2; a weak D match, TRBD1 (6 bases). Trimming removed 6 bases from V and 6 bases from J, with 8 bases in between. Germline V gives CDR1 LGHDT, CDR2 YNNKEL (reference sequence). There are 12 residues in the CDR3. DNA for the CDR3: TGTGCCAGCAGTGAGGGGGCCGGGGAGCTGTTTTTT. Its protein product is CASSEGAGELFF.

The chain links TRBV29-1 to TRBJ2-1; the match to TRBD2 covers 10 bases. Germline CDR1 reads SQVTM; CDR2 reads ANQGSEA. The CDR3 sequence is 20 residues long. Trimming took 0 bases from V and 4 from J; bases not matched to a gene: 18. The CDR3 here is CSVEDDVSASGSYLYNEQFF. The CDR3 DNA reads TGCAGCGTTGAAGATGACGTCTCGGCTAGCGGGAGCTATTTATACAATGAGCAGTTCTTC.

The chain joins TRBV5-4 to TRBJ2-7; 8 nucleotides align to TRBD2. After removal of 5 bases from V and 5 bases from J, the junction contained 9 bases not matched to a gene. This CDR3 comprises 14 residues. Per the germline V gene, CDR1 is SGHNT and CDR2 is YYREEE (reference sequence). CDR3 region: CASRSGGVWDEQYF. The DNA for the CDR3 is TGTGCCAGCAGATCGGGAGGGGTATGGGACGAGCAGTACTTC.

The chain recombines TRBV5-4 with TRBJ1-2; D is undetermined. The CDR3 is 15 amino acids. Looked up from germline, CDR1 is SGHNT and CDR2 is YYREEE (reference sequence). Between the trimmed V and J ends, which lost 0 bases and 2 bases, there was a span of 11 bases. The CDR3: CASSLASTENYGYTF. The CDR3 nucleotides are TGTGCCAGCAGCTTGGCCTCGACTGAAAACTATGGCTACACCTTC. Combining the CDR3 with reference TRBV5-4 and TRBJ1-2 gives the whole variable domain ETGVTQSPTHLIKTRGQQVTLRCSSQSGHNTVSWYQQALGQGPQFIFQYYREEENGRGNFPPRFSGLQFPNYSSELNVNALELDDSALYLCASSLASTENYGYTFGSGTRLTVV.

The chain uses TRBV6-2 or TRBV6-3 and TRBJ2-2; 8 bases fit TRBD1. This CDR3 has 16 residues. V dropped 0 bases and J dropped 12; count of bases not matched to a gene: 12. Germline loops: CDR1 MNHEY, CDR2 SVGEGT. The CDR3 is CASSYSGTGLSVKLFF. DNA for the CDR3: TGTGCCAGCAGTTACTCAGGGACAGGTCTCTCGGTGAAGCTGTTTTTT.

V gene TRBV5-1 combines with J gene TRBJ2-7, with a weak D call TRBD1 (5 bases). Germline V gene sequence: CDR1 SGHRS, CDR2 YFSETQ. This CDR3 spans 16 amino acids. V lost 0 bases and J 2 bases, leaving 15 bases between the germline ends. The CDR3 DNA follows: TGCGCCAGCAGCTTGGTCAGGGCAGCAGTTACCTACGAGCAGTACTTC. Translation: CASSLVRAAVTYEQYF.